This T cell receptor beta chain was sequenced in a study of identical twins (dated by TCRdb to between 2015 and 2016). Notes on the research overall: To test whether fetal clonotypes persist, this study deep-sequenced TCR alpha and beta repertoires from monozygotic twins, from unrelated adults of various ages, and from cord blood. Replicate twin experiments were performed at different times using different library preparation protocols to rule out contamination. Here is what the overall study found, with its caveats: In monozygotic twins, recombination models systematically underestimated out-of-frame TCR alpha sharing, but the models matched the sharing seen between unrelated individuals. Zero-insertion analyses could be partly confounded by invariant T cells such as MAIT and iNKT, though diverse VJ usage argued against such confounding for most clonotypes. Because the same donors could not be followed over many years, the conclusions depended on cross-sectional statistical analysis. Compared with coincidental sharing between unrelated individuals, out-of-frame TCR alpha sequences shared between twins had an excess of sequences with low generation probability. Fewer insertions were carried by abundant cord blood beta clonotypes; a weaker similar trend was observed in young adult naive repertoires, while no such trend was observed in memory repertoires. Excess twin sharing in beta out-of-frame sequences was weaker because fewer shared sequences lowered the signal-to-noise ratio.

Every donor was a healthy Caucasian. Three pairs of female monozygotic twins, all aged roughly 18 to 29 years, were included in the twin cohort. Positive isolation kits from Invitrogen were used to isolate the CD4+ and CD8+ T cell populations. Libraries came from 5' RACE. Reads for this sample came from an Illumina HiSeq 2000. A universal primer binding site was added through template switching, and the final cDNA carried a unique molecular identifier so that TCR cDNA molecules could be counted accurately. Specific primers in the conserved constant-segment region were used to synthesize first-strand cDNA for the TCR alpha and beta chains. To control for contamination, every cDNA library carried two barcodes: a SMART-Mk sample barcode plus Illumina barcodes. TruSeq adapter sequences, together with Illumina sample barcodes, were added in two successive PCR steps. Sequencing of the TCR alpha and beta cDNA libraries was done on the Illumina HiSeq platform using custom primers. On the authors' methods: MiGEC was used to process raw reads and extract unique molecular identifiers, and MiXCR was used to find CDR3 positions. Recombination models were inferred per individual with the repgenHMM and IGoR tools using an EM algorithm. Shared clonotypes were analyzed with the tcR package in R, and sharing was normalized by the product of cloneset sizes. Out-of-frame nonproductive sequences were analyzed to study raw recombination free of thymic and clonal selection effects. TCRdb reworked the public reads: Q25 trimming with fastp, MiXCR clone assembly, productive beta chains retained. One record per CDR3 amino acid sequence lists the most common genes and DNA. In this record, the V and J calls reflect TCRdb's handling and not the investigators' own analysis. The sample includes fewer than 500,000 distinct CDR3 sequences, with approximately 24% observed a single time. Jointly, the top ten make up over 2.5% of the sample.

The CDR3 has 14 amino acids, counting the end cysteine and phenylalanine. The CDR3 DNA has 42 bases and is translated from base 1. According to the germline V gene, CDR1 reads SNHLY and CDR2 reads FYNNEI. Germline trimming amounts to 7 bases on V and 8 bases on J, with 10 as the count of junction bases outside the gene matches. In regard to this clonotype: Its antigen is currently not known. No base qualities exist here, and no much larger clone lies one base off it.

The same data also contributed to another study, on T cells expressing NK-cell markers. The second investigation adds: Seven to nine donors provided sorted CD3+CD56+NKG2C+, CD3+CD56+NKG2C- and CD3+CD56-NKG2C+ T-cell subsets, whose TCR beta-chain repertoires were profiled. Among the eight sequenced donors, only one was HCMV-seronegative, while the other seven were HCMV-seropositive. To restrict sorting to alphabetaTCR-expressing T cells, an anti-gammadeltaTCR antibody was added in several experiments. In 5 to 7 donors, the dominant CD3+CD56+NKG2C+ clonotypes were found to rank among the top 10 CD8+ clonotypes and to make up 1.0-7.0% of CD8+ T cells. Those dominant clonotypes were again the most abundant among CD3+CD56-NKG2C+ cells in a few donors, at about 28.3-65%. It remained unclear whether the expanded NKG2C-expressing T cell clones were specific for HCMV antigens. Randomly selected healthy volunteers, three men and five women, were used as the eight sequenced donors. HCMV serostatus was determined by detecting HCMV-specific IgG in serum with a commercial ELISA kit. MIGEC was used to demultiplex reads and group the reads by UMI, and MiTCR was used to assemble and quantify clonotypes. Only TCR cDNA sequences supported by at least two reads were kept to exclude erroneous sequences. The tcR package was used for downstream repertoire analysis, and clonotypes were matched between fractions using CDR3 nucleotide sequence together with V segment. VDJmatch was used to annotate antigen specificity against VDJdb, with one amino acid substitution in CDR3 permitted.

Sequenced input: CD4+ T cells sorted from blood. This clonotype was obtained from a young woman in good health. The chain couples TRBV2 to TRBJ1-2; 10 bases in the junction line up with TRBD1. The nucleotide sequence reads as follows: TGTGCCAGCAAGGTGGAAGGGGACAGGGGAGGCTACACCTTC. Its translation is CASKVEGDRGGYTF.